A selection of T cell receptor beta chains follows, all from one sample in a study of CD8 T cells in seronegative destructive rheumatoid arthritis. TCRdb's table, derived via immunoSEQ multiplex PCR, lists solely in-frame clones and lacks some. The table shows about 13,000 clones, with roughly four fifths occurring only once. What was sequenced was CD8+ T cells from blood. The receptors originated from a woman aged 30 to 49 with seronegative destructive rheumatoid arthritis. Both conserved end residues are part of each CDR3. The order of the fields is CDR3 DNA, CDR3 protein, D gene, clone size, J gene, V gene. A D gene is named only where the DNA matches it firmly. Rows give clone size only sometimes, using once, few, many, or a class for an expanded clone.

CDR3nt: TGTGCCAGCATGTTACAGAACGACAATGAGCAGTTCTTC
CDR3aa: CASMLQNDNEQFF
d_gene: -
abundance: -
j_gene: TRBJ2-1
v_gene: TRBV27

CDR3nt: TGTGCCAGCAGCTTGTTAGCAGGGTCTAATGAAAAACTGTTTTTT
CDR3aa: CASSLLAGSNEKLFF
d_gene: -
abundance: -
j_gene: TRBJ1-4
v_gene: TRBV5-6

CDR3nt: TGTGCCACCATGACAGTCGCCGGGGAGCTGTTTTTT
CDR3aa: CATMTVAGELFF
d_gene: -
abundance: once
j_gene: TRBJ2-2
v_gene: TRBV27

CDR3nt: TGTGCCAGCAACCCTACAGGCAAGCTAGCCAAAAACATTCAGTACTTC
CDR3aa: CASNPTGKLAKNIQYF
d_gene: -
abundance: -
j_gene: TRBJ2-4
v_gene: TRBV21-1

CDR3nt: TGTGCCAGCAGCGAGGGGGCCTATACAACTAATGAAAAACTGTTTTTT
CDR3aa: CASSEGAYTTNEKLFF
d_gene: TRBD1
abundance: -
j_gene: TRBJ1-4
v_gene: TRBV9

CDR3nt: TGTGCCTGGAGTCAGGGCCACCAACAGCCCCAGCATTTT
CDR3aa: CAWSQGHQQPQHF
d_gene: -
abundance: -
j_gene: TRBJ1-5
v_gene: TRBV30

CDR3nt: TGTGCCAGCAGTTTAGGGGTCGGGGTAGGGGCCAACGTCCTGACTTTC
CDR3aa: CASSLGVGVGANVLTF
d_gene: -
abundance: few
j_gene: TRBJ2-6
v_gene: TRBV28

CDR3nt: TGTGCCAGTAGCCCAGGGAGGTACGGCAATCAGCCCCAGCATTTT
CDR3aa: CASSPGRYGNQPQHF
d_gene: -
abundance: few
j_gene: TRBJ1-5
v_gene: TRBV19

CDR3nt: TGTGCCAGCTCACCACCGGGGGGTAGCAATCAGCCCCAGCATTTT
CDR3aa: CASSPPGGSNQPQHF
d_gene: -
abundance: -
j_gene: TRBJ1-5
v_gene: TRBV18

CDR3nt: TGTGCCAGCAGTCCCCTGACAGGGCATCCCGGGGAGCTGTTTTTT
CDR3aa: CASSPLTGHPGELFF
d_gene: TRBD1
abundance: -
j_gene: TRBJ2-2
v_gene: TRBV6-1

CDR3nt: TGTGCCACCAGCAGAGAGGGGGGGAACGGTGAGGGTACCTTC
CDR3aa: CATSREGGNGEGTF
d_gene: TRBD2
abundance: -
j_gene: TRBJ2-4
v_gene: TRBV15

CDR3nt: TGCGCCAGCAGCCAAGATCCAGGGTTTACTGAAGCTTTCTTT
CDR3aa: CASSQDPGFTEAFF
d_gene: -
abundance: -
j_gene: TRBJ1-1
v_gene: TRBV4-1

CDR3nt: TGTGCCACCTCCGGGACAGGATTACTGAACACTGAAGCTTTCTTT
CDR3aa: CATSGTGLLNTEAFF
d_gene: TRBD1
abundance: -
j_gene: TRBJ1-1
v_gene: TRBV19

CDR3nt: TGTGCCAGCAGCTTACCTTCCTTTCGGGCAGGGGGCTCCTACGAGCAGTACTTC
CDR3aa: CASSLPSFRAGGSYEQYF
d_gene: TRBD1
abundance: -
j_gene: TRBJ2-7
v_gene: TRBV7-9

CDR3nt: TGCGCCAGCAGCTTGGAATTACACGGACAGGGGGTCACAGATACGCAGTATTTT
CDR3aa: CASSLELHGQGVTDTQYF
d_gene: TRBD1
abundance: -
j_gene: TRBJ2-3
v_gene: TRBV5-1

CDR3nt: TGTGCCAGCAGGAAGGGGGACAGGGTCGTCACTGAAGCTTTCTTT
CDR3aa: CASRKGDRVVTEAFF
d_gene: TRBD1
abundance: -
j_gene: TRBJ1-1
v_gene: TRBV28

CDR3nt: TGTGCCAGCAGTTTAGTCCTAGCGGGGACCCAAGAGACCCAGTACTTC
CDR3aa: CASSLVLAGTQETQYF
d_gene: TRBD2
abundance: -
j_gene: TRBJ2-5
v_gene: TRBV28

CDR3nt: TGCGCCAGCAGCCAAGGCCAGGGGGCGCTTGGCTACACCTTC
CDR3aa: CASSQGQGALGYTF
d_gene: TRBD1
abundance: -
j_gene: TRBJ1-2
v_gene: TRBV4-1

CDR3nt: TGTGCCAGCTTAGCGTATGGGGGGGCCACTGAAGCTTTCTTT
CDR3aa: CASLAYGGATEAFF
d_gene: -
abundance: -
j_gene: TRBJ1-1
v_gene: TRBV7-3

CDR3nt: TGCGCCAGCAGCCAGGGGGCGGGTAACTCCTACGAGCAGTACTTC
CDR3aa: CASSQGAGNSYEQYF
d_gene: -
abundance: -
j_gene: TRBJ2-7
v_gene: TRBV4-1

CDR3nt: TGTGCCAGCAGTGAGGCGGGTTGGGGTGAAGCTTTCTTT
CDR3aa: CASSEAGWGEAFF
d_gene: -
abundance: -
j_gene: TRBJ1-1
v_gene: TRBV6-4

CDR3nt: TGTGCCAGCAGAGGGACAGAAGAGACCCAGTACTTC
CDR3aa: CASRGTEETQYF
d_gene: TRBD1
abundance: -
j_gene: TRBJ2-5
v_gene: TRBV2

CDR3nt: TGTGCCAGCAGTGTCAGAGGGGACAGGGGTACAGATACGCAGTATTTT
CDR3aa: CASSVRGDRGTDTQYF
d_gene: TRBD1
abundance: -
j_gene: TRBJ2-3
v_gene: TRBV2

CDR3nt: TGTGCCAGTAGCCGGACAGGGATTGGGCCTTATGGCTACACCTTC
CDR3aa: CASSRTGIGPYGYTF
d_gene: TRBD1
abundance: -
j_gene: TRBJ1-2
v_gene: TRBV19

CDR3nt: TGCGCCAGCAGCCACGCGGGACAGGGGATTCAGCCCCAGCATTTT
CDR3aa: CASSHAGQGIQPQHF
d_gene: TRBD1
abundance: few
j_gene: TRBJ1-5
v_gene: TRBV4-1

CDR3nt: TGTGCCAGCTCACCAGGGACAGGGGGCGTCGAGCAGTACTTC
CDR3aa: CASSPGTGGVEQYF
d_gene: TRBD1
abundance: once
j_gene: TRBJ2-7
v_gene: TRBV18

CDR3nt: TGTGCCAGCAGTCACACAGATACGCAGTATTTT
CDR3aa: CASSHTDTQYF
d_gene: -
abundance: once
j_gene: TRBJ2-3
v_gene: TRBV13

CDR3nt: TGTGCCAGCAGTTACTGGACGGGGGGTGAAAAACTGTTTTTT
CDR3aa: CASSYWTGGEKLFF
d_gene: -
abundance: -
j_gene: TRBJ1-4
v_gene: TRBV6-5

CDR3nt: TGTGCCAGCAGTATTTCCGGGACAGCCAGCGGAGAGACCCAGTACTTC
CDR3aa: CASSISGTASGETQYF
d_gene: TRBD1
abundance: -
j_gene: TRBJ2-5
v_gene: TRBV28

CDR3nt: TGTGCCAGCAGTTACTTACAGGGCCTCCAAGAGACCCAGTACTTC
CDR3aa: CASSYLQGLQETQYF
d_gene: -
abundance: -
j_gene: TRBJ2-5
v_gene: TRBV6-5

CDR3nt: TGTGCCAGCAGTGAATTGGGCTTCTCTGGAAACACCATATATTTT
CDR3aa: CASSELGFSGNTIYF
d_gene: -
abundance: once
j_gene: TRBJ1-3
v_gene: TRBV2

CDR3nt: TGTGCCAGCAGCCGGGGCTCTGGGGCCAACGTCCTGACTTTC
CDR3aa: CASSRGSGANVLTF
d_gene: -
abundance: -
j_gene: TRBJ2-6
v_gene: TRBV6-5

CDR3nt: TGTGCCAGCCTCTCGGACACTCCCTACGAGCAGTACTTC
CDR3aa: CASLSDTPYEQYF
d_gene: -
abundance: -
j_gene: TRBJ2-7
v_gene: TRBV28

CDR3nt: TGCGCCAGCAGCCAGCATGAGCGGGGGGTTATCACCGGGGAGCTGTTTTTT
CDR3aa: CASSQHERGVITGELFF
d_gene: TRBD2
abundance: -
j_gene: TRBJ2-2
v_gene: TRBV4-1

CDR3nt: TGTGCCAGCAGTGAAGCGCCGGGGGATGAGCAGTTCTTC
CDR3aa: CASSEAPGDEQFF
d_gene: -
abundance: -
j_gene: TRBJ2-1
v_gene: TRBV6-1

CDR3nt: TGTGCCAGCAGCGTCGGGGGTTTAAGTATTCAGTACTTC
CDR3aa: CASSVGGLSIQYF
d_gene: -
abundance: -
j_gene: TRBJ2-4
v_gene: TRBV9

CDR3nt: TGTGCCAGCAGCCCGACTGTCACTGAAGCTTTCTTT
CDR3aa: CASSPTVTEAFF
d_gene: -
abundance: few
j_gene: TRBJ1-1
v_gene: TRBV9

CDR3nt: TGTGCCATCGGTGGGACTCGCTCACCGTTCTCTGGAAACACCATATATTTT
CDR3aa: CAIGGTRSPFSGNTIYF
d_gene: -
abundance: -
j_gene: TRBJ1-3
v_gene: TRBV10-3

CDR3nt: TGTGCCAGCAGTTTGGAGGGGTATAGCAATCAGCCCCAGCATTTT
CDR3aa: CASSLEGYSNQPQHF
d_gene: -
abundance: -
j_gene: TRBJ1-5
v_gene: TRBV27

CDR3nt: TGTGCCAGCAGTTACTCCGGGTATGGCTACAATGAGCAGTTCTTC
CDR3aa: CASSYSGYGYNEQFF
d_gene: -
abundance: -
j_gene: TRBJ2-1
v_gene: TRBV6-6

CDR3nt: TGTGCCAGCAGCTTAGACACAAACTCCTACAATGAGCAGTTCTTC
CDR3aa: CASSLDTNSYNEQFF
d_gene: -
abundance: -
j_gene: TRBJ2-1
v_gene: TRBV7-6

CDR3nt: TGTGCCAGCAGCTTATCAGGGGCTACCTACAATGAGCAGTTCTTC
CDR3aa: CASSLSGATYNEQFF
d_gene: -
abundance: -
j_gene: TRBJ2-1
v_gene: TRBV7-9

CDR3nt: TGTGCCTGGAGTTGGCAGGGCGGGAGTAATTCACCCCTCCACTTT
CDR3aa: CAWSWQGGSNSPLHF
d_gene: -
abundance: once
j_gene: TRBJ1-6
v_gene: TRBV30

CDR3nt: TGTGCCAGCAGCTTAGCACCGGGGGTCTCAGATGAGCAGTTCTTC
CDR3aa: CASSLAPGVSDEQFF
d_gene: -
abundance: -
j_gene: TRBJ2-1
v_gene: TRBV7-6

CDR3nt: TGTGCCAGCAGCTTAAGGGGTACAGGTCCCTACGAGCAGTACTTC
CDR3aa: CASSLRGTGPYEQYF
d_gene: -
abundance: -
j_gene: TRBJ2-7
v_gene: TRBV7-6

CDR3nt: TGTGCCAGCAGTTCCCGGGGACAGGCTGAAGCTTTCTTT
CDR3aa: CASSSRGQAEAFF
d_gene: TRBD1
abundance: -
j_gene: TRBJ1-1
v_gene: TRBV27

CDR3nt: TGTGCCAGCGCCACCGGGACAGCATACGAGCAGTACTTC
CDR3aa: CASATGTAYEQYF
d_gene: TRBD1
abundance: -
j_gene: TRBJ2-7
v_gene: TRBV27

CDR3nt: TGCGCCAGCAGCCCTAAGTCGACAGGGATGACTGAAGCTTTCTTT
CDR3aa: CASSPKSTGMTEAFF
d_gene: TRBD1
abundance: -
j_gene: TRBJ1-1
v_gene: TRBV4-1

CDR3nt: TGTGCCTGGGCCGGGACAGAAGGGGCCAAAAACATTCAGTACTTC
CDR3aa: CAWAGTEGAKNIQYF
d_gene: TRBD1
abundance: -
j_gene: TRBJ2-4
v_gene: TRBV30

CDR3nt: TGTGCCAGCTCACCACCGGGCGGGGAGGTCTATGGCTACACCTTC
CDR3aa: CASSPPGGEVYGYTF
d_gene: -
abundance: -
j_gene: TRBJ1-2
v_gene: TRBV18

CDR3nt: TGCAGCGTTGAGCTTCGGAGCTCCTACAATGAGCAGTTCTTC
CDR3aa: CSVELRSSYNEQFF
d_gene: -
abundance: -
j_gene: TRBJ2-1
v_gene: TRBV29-1

CDR3nt: TGCGCCAGCAGCCAAGATACCGGGTATCGGCCCCAGCATTTT
CDR3aa: CASSQDTGYRPQHF
d_gene: -
abundance: -
j_gene: TRBJ1-5
v_gene: TRBV4-1

CDR3nt: TGTGCCAGCAGATACCGGGACAAGACGTACCAAGAGACCCAGTACTTC
CDR3aa: CASRYRDKTYQETQYF
d_gene: -
abundance: -
j_gene: TRBJ2-5
v_gene: TRBV5-5

CDR3nt: TGCAGCGTTGGGACTAGCGGGGGGGCGGAGAATGAGCAGTTCTTC
CDR3aa: CSVGTSGGAENEQFF
d_gene: TRBD2
abundance: -
j_gene: TRBJ2-1
v_gene: TRBV29-1

CDR3nt: TGCGCCAGCAGCCTCGGGGACTCACCCAATGAGCAGTTCTTC
CDR3aa: CASSLGDSPNEQFF
d_gene: -
abundance: -
j_gene: TRBJ2-1
v_gene: TRBV4-1

CDR3nt: TGCGCCAGCAGCTTGGGGACTAGCGGATACAATGAGCAGTTCTTC
CDR3aa: CASSLGTSGYNEQFF
d_gene: TRBD2
abundance: -
j_gene: TRBJ2-1
v_gene: TRBV5-1

CDR3nt: TGTGCCAGCAGTGAAGTTGTAGGGGACACTGAAGCTTTCTTT
CDR3aa: CASSEVVGDTEAFF
d_gene: -
abundance: -
j_gene: TRBJ1-1
v_gene: TRBV6-1

CDR3nt: TGTGCCAGCAGCCCGCTGGGGGGAGCGAACACTGAAGCTTTCTTT
CDR3aa: CASSPLGGANTEAFF
d_gene: -
abundance: -
j_gene: TRBJ1-1
v_gene: TRBV14

CDR3nt: TGCGCCAGCAGCCAAAAAGTTAGCTCCTACAATGAGCAGTTCTTC
CDR3aa: CASSQKVSSYNEQFF
d_gene: -
abundance: -
j_gene: TRBJ2-1
v_gene: TRBV4-1